This TCR beta chain originates from a study of molecular identifiers for immune sequencing clone quantification. Study at large: Across replicate runs, RNA obtained from approximately 20,000 or 100,000 naive CD8 cells was divided into five, with four undergoing sequencing.

TCRdb reprocessed the PCR reads via MiXCR and lists one record per CDR3 protein. This sample has some 65,000 distinct CDR3 sequences; about 18% occur once, and the top ten carry under 2%. This clonotype was observed at least ten times. V dropped 7 bases and J dropped 1 base, with 19 bases sitting between them. In germline, CDR1 is MNHEY, CDR2 SVGEGT. The CDR3 loop spans 16 amino acids. Input material: naive CD8+ T cells from blood, with Jurkat cell RNA spiked in. Subset in this sample: FACS-sorted CD8+CD4-CCR7+CD45RA+ naive T cells. The rearrangement uses TRBV6-2 or TRBV6-3 and TRBJ1-1; tentatively, D is TRBD1 (6 bases). This TCR came from a human donor in good health. Some libraries in this study had Jurkat cell RNA spiked in. Here the CDR3 DNA reads TGTGCCAGCAACACCGATTCCGGGACACAGAACACTGAAGCTTTCTTT. Its protein product is CASNTDSGTQNTEAFF.